Below are 13 T cell receptor beta chains sequenced from a single sample in a study of blood T cells in healthy people across ages. The use of a sample-barcoded 5' primer and a J-beta primer mix characterized a second PCR of about 7 to 12 cycles. TCRdb passed the 5' RACE reads through MiXCR, listing each CDR3 protein once. The sample holds nearly 1 million distinct CDR3 sequences; roughly 51% are singletons and the top ten take roughly 23%. Material for sequencing was blood. These receptors all come from an older woman in good health.

CDR3: CSATPRSSASAEQFF. In DNA form, the CDR3 reads TGCAGTGCCACCCCAAGAAGTTCCGCTTCGGCTGAGCAGTTCTTC. The rearrangement joins TRBV20-1 to TRBJ2-1; the D is unclear. Per the germline V gene, CDR1 is DFQATT and CDR2 is SNEGSKA (reference sequence). The CDR3 spans 15 residues. V lost 6 bases to trimming and J lost 9 bases, with 24 bases between them.

This clonotype was observed a handful of times. The CDR3 DNA reads TGCAGTGCTAGCAGCGGGGGCGACGAGCAGTACTTC. This gives the protein CSASSGGDEQYF. The V and J genes are TRBV20-1 and TRBJ2-5, with 8 bases that match TRBD2. The last part of the DNA fits TRBJ2-7 better; the J call may be wrong. Per the germline V gene, CDR1 is DFQATT and CDR2 is SNEGSKA (reference sequence). The CDR3 contains 12 residues.

The chain has TRBV15 and TRBJ2-4; 7 bases agree with TRBD2. The CDR3 extends over 16 amino acids. In germline, CDR1 is LNHNV, CDR2 YYDKDF (reference sequence). The V and J ends lost 2 bases and 5 bases, in that order; junction bases with no gene match: 9. The CDR3 protein is CATSRRLTSNQNIQYF. In nucleotides, the CDR3 is TGTGCCACCAGCAGAAGATTGACTAGCAACCAAAACATTCAGTACTTC.

The chain couples TRBV4-3 to TRBJ2-7; 11 bases match TRBD2. This CDR3 is built from 15 residues. Germline trimming cut 4 bases from V and 6 bases from J; bases unmatched to any gene: 8. Germline CDR1 is LGHNA and CDR2 is YSLEER. The CDR3 DNA sequence: TGCGCCAGCAGCCCTCTACTAGCGGGAGTATCCGAGCAGTACTTC. Protein product: CASSPLLAGVSEQYF.

Comment on this clonotype: An end of the junction does not agree with germline; a read error may underlie this. The CDR3 sequence: CASAPRDIYEQYF. The CDR3, as DNA: TGTGCCAGCGCACCCAGGGACATCTACGAGCAGTACTTC. The chain carries TRBV18 and TRBJ2-7, with a possible D match to TRBD1 (6 bases). This CDR3 has 13 amino acids. Looked up from germline, CDR1 is KGHSH and CDR2 is LQKENI.

The rearrangement links TRBV28 to TRBJ1-2; 8 bases line up with TRBD1. Germline lookup yields CDR1 MDHEN and CDR2 SYDVKM. The length of the CDR3 is 14 residues. The junction had 3 bases not matched to a gene; V was cut back by 6 bases and J by 0 bases. The CDR3: CASRSGGSNYGYTF. The DNA for the CDR3 is TGTGCCAGCAGGTCAGGGGGCTCTAACTATGGCTACACCTTC.

The chain has TRBV10-2 and TRBJ1-1; D is perhaps TRBD1 (6 bases). CDR3 length: 17 amino acids. Between the trimmed V and J ends, which lost 4 bases and 5 bases, there was a span of 23 bases. The germline gives CDR1 WSHSY, CDR2 SAAADI. CDR3 nucleotides: TGCGCCAGCAGTGGGTACGGGCAGCGAACAGGGCCGACTGAAGCTTTCTTT. Amino acid sequence: CASSGYGQRTGPTEAFF.

The CDR3 region is CASSTRQGFFPNYGYTF. In nucleotides, the CDR3 is TGTGCCAGCAGCACTCGACAGGGTTTTTTTCCCAACTATGGCTACACCTTC. This chain uses TRBV7-2 with TRBJ1-2; 7 bases map to TRBD1. With 5 bases clipped from V and 2 bases from J, the junction kept 14 bases outside the gene matches. The CDR3 is 17 amino acids. CDR1 and CDR2 (germline): SGHTA, FQGNSA.

In this sample, this clonotype turned up a few times. The V and J genes are TRBV4-3 and TRBJ1-1, with a possible D match to TRBD1 (5 bases). CDR3 size: 13 residues. V lost 4 bases to trimming and J lost 9 bases, with 15 bases between them. Germline CDR1 LGHNA, CDR2 YSLEER. CDR3 sequence: CASSRDVGDQAFF. DNA for the CDR3: TGCGCCAGCAGCCGAGACGTCGGGGACCAAGCTTTCTTT.

The CDR3 DNA follows: TGCAGCGCCCGGGACAGGGTAGTCTCTGGGGCCAACGTCCTGACTTTC. As protein: CSARDRVVSGANVLTF. The chain carries TRBV29-1 and TRBJ2-6; 9 nucleotides line up with TRBD1. The CDR3 is 16 residues long. The V gene's germline CDR1 is SQVTM and CDR2 ANQGSEA. V shed 7 bases and J 0 bases; nucleotides not matched to a gene: 7.

V gene TRBV20-1 combines with J gene TRBJ1-5, with a possible D match to TRBD1 (6 bases). CDR3 size: 15 residues. V was shortened by 4 bases and J by 3 bases, with 16 bases between the two germline ends. Germline V gene lookup returns CDR1 DFQATT and CDR2 SNEGSKA (reference sequence). The CDR3 DNA follows: TGCAGTGCTATTTTAGGGACAAGCAACAATCAGCCCCAGCATTTT. Translating gives CSAILGTSNNQPQHF.

V gene TRBV2 combines with J gene TRBJ2-2; 8 bases fit TRBD1. CDR3 length equals 16 residues. V was pared by 5 bases and J by 3 bases, with 8 bases of the junction left unmatched. Germline V gene lookup returns CDR1 SNHLY and CDR2 FYNNEI. Here the CDR3 reads CASSLTGGGYTGELFF. The CDR3 bases are TGTGCCAGCAGTCTTACAGGGGGAGGCTACACCGGGGAGCTGTTTTTT.

V is TRBV7-9 and J is TRBJ1-1; a weak D match, TRBD1 (5 bases). Germline V gene data show CDR1 as SEHNR and CDR2 as FQNEAQ (reference sequence). This CDR3 region has 14 residues. Trimming took 2 bases from V and 6 from J, leaving 13 bases between them. The CDR3 loop is CASSLKGAKAEAFF. CDR3 in DNA: TGTGCCAGCAGCTTAAAAGGGGCAAAGGCTGAAGCTTTCTTT.